This is a list of T cell receptor beta chains from one sample in a study of blood T cell repertoires in COVID-19. The method was immunoSEQ multiplex PCR; TCRdb's version includes in-frame clones alone and lacks a portion of them. The table shows some 160,000 clones, with around 80% occurring only once. The source material was PBMCs or T cells enriched from blood (not recorded which). These TCRs come from a woman aged 50 to 65 who had recovered from COVID-19. Both conserved end residues are part of each CDR3. Each record gives: V gene, CDR3 length, CDR3 protein.

>TRBV5-1|15
CASSLRGDSNQPQHF
>TRBV9|14
CASSVGFRDSPLHF
>TRBV6-5|16
CASSYSAGGNTGELFF
>TRBV7-9|14
CASGHLLFNSPLHF
>TRBV7-2|14
CASSSLRFTGELFF
>TRBV28|15
CASLGLAGFRNEQFF
>TRBV29-1|11
CSVDRNYGYTF
>TRBV10-3|15
CAISGGQGSTGELFF
>TRBV28|13
CASRLRSYNEQFF
>TRBV6-2/TRBV6-3|18
CASSYSGYWREDPYEQYF
>TRBV18|12
CASSRQNTEAFF
>TRBV7-9|11
CASSQINEQFF
>TRBV19|15
CASSVTGTPNQPQHF
>TRBV24-1|15
CATSVDQGHQDEQYF
>TRBV3-1/TRBV3-2|12
CASSRDREKLFF
>TRBV13|18
CASSPKGVPAANTGELFF
>TRBV5-1|12
CASSLQNTEAFF
>TRBV28|13
CGGSSSRTDTQYF
>TRBV7-9|13
CASSESGNQPQHF
>TRBV6-6|11
CAAQGAEEQYF
>TRBV11-3|13
CASSFFEVTEAFF
>TRBV27|18
CASSFTSGVRSSYNEQFF
>TRBV7-8|14
CASSLVAGDSPLHF
>TRBV11-2|14
CASSLVSQGHGYTF
>TRBV19|14
CASSILGRDTEAFF
>TRBV18|15
CASSPGQVAYNEQFF
>TRBV18|17
CASSPSTSGTAYNEQFF
>TRBV11-2|17
CASSSTLAGVGAETQYF
>TRBV19|14
CASSVLGKYNEQFF